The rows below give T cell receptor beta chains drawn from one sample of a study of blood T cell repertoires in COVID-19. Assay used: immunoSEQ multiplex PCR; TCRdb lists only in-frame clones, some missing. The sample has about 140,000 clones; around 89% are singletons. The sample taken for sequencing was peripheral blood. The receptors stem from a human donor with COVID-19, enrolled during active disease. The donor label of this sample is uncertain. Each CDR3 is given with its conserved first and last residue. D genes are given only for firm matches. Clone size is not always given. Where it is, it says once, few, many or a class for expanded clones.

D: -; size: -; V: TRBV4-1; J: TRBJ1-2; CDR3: CASSQDEGRSYGYTF; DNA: TGCGCCAGCAGCCAAGATGAGGGTCGGAGTTATGGCTACACCTTC
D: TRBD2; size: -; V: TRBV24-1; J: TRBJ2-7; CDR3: CATSSTSGSYEQYF; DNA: TGTGCCACCAGTTCGACTAGCGGGAGCTACGAGCAGTACTTC
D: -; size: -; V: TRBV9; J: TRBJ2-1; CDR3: CASSQNRDFKSDEQFF; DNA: TGTGCCAGCAGCCAGAACCGGGACTTCAAATCCGATGAGCAGTTCTTC
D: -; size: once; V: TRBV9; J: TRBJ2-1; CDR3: CASSVGGGTVYNEQFF; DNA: TGTGCCAGCAGCGTAGGTGGGGGGACAGTCTACAATGAGCAGTTCTTC
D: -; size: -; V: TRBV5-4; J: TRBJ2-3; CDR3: CASSSRTDTDTQYF; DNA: TGTGCCAGCAGCTCACGGACAGACACAGATACGCAGTATTTT
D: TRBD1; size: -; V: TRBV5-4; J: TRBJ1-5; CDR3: CASSSNRGGNQPQHF; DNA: TGTGCCAGCAGCTCTAACAGGGGAGGAAATCAGCCCCAGCATTTT
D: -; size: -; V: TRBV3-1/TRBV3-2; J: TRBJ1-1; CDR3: CASSQWTATEAFF; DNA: TGTGCCAGCAGCCAATGGACAGCCACTGAAGCTTTCTTT
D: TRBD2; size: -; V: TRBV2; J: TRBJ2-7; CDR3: CASSEAGGVGYEQYF; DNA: TGTGCCAGCAGTGAAGCCGGGGGGGTTGGGTACGAGCAGTACTTC
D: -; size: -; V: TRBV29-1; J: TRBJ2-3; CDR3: CSVEKGQGWDTQYF; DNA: TGCAGCGTTGAAAAAGGGCAGGGGTGGGATACGCAGTATTTT
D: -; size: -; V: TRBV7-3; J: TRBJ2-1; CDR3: CASSLDGDYNEQFF; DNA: TGTGCCAGCAGCTTAGACGGGGACTACAATGAGCAGTTCTTC
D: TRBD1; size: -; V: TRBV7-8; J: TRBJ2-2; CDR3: CASSSTGVTGELFF; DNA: TGTGCCAGCAGCTCGACAGGGGTCACCGGGGAGCTGTTTTTT
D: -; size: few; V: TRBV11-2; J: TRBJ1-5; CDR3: CASSLAHRVYSNQPQHF; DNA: TGTGCCAGCAGCTTAGCCCACAGGGTCTATAGCAATCAGCCCCAGCATTTT
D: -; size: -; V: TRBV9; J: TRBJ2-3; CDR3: CASSVVTGTQYF; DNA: TGTGCCAGCAGCGTAGTTACCGGTACGCAGTATTTT
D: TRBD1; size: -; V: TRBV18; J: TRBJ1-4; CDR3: CASSPTGAVEKLFF; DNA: TGTGCCAGCTCACCAACAGGGGCGGTTGAAAAACTGTTTTTT
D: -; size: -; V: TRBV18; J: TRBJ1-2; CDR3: CASSPDRTGSYGYTF; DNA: TGTGCCAGCTCACCTGACCGGACGGGGAGCTATGGCTACACCTTC
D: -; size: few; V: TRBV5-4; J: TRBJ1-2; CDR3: CASSLAGAEGDTF; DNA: TGTGCCAGCAGCTTGGCCGGAGCAGAGGGGGACACCTTC
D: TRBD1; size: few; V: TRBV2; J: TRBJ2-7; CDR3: CASKRDRGPSYEQYF; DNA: TGTGCCAGCAAAAGGGACAGGGGGCCTTCCTACGAGCAGTACTTC
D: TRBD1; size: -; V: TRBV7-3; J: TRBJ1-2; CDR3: CASSRFSGTGGAGTYGYTF; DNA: TGTGCCAGCAGCCGATTCTCCGGGACAGGGGGTGCCGGGACCTATGGCTACACCTTC
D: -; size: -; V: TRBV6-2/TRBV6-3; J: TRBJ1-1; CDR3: CASSYPTNREYTEAFF; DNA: TGTGCCAGCAGTTACCCTACAAACAGGGAATACACTGAAGCTTTCTTT
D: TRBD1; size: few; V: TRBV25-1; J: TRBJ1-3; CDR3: CASSDFPQGAYSGNTIYF; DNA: TGTGCCAGCAGTGACTTCCCCCAGGGGGCCTACTCTGGAAACACCATATATTTT
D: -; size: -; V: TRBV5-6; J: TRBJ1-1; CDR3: CASSLGGGTLTEAFF; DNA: TGTGCCAGCAGCTTGGGGGGAGGGACCCTCACTGAAGCTTTCTTT
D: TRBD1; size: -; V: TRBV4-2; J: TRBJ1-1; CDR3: CASSQAQGGYTEAFF; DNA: TGTGCCAGCAGCCAAGCTCAGGGGGGTTACACTGAAGCTTTCTTT
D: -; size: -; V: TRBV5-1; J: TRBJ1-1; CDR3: CASSLAARGYTEAFF; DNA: TGCGCCAGCAGCTTGGCCGCCCGGGGGTACACTGAAGCTTTCTTT
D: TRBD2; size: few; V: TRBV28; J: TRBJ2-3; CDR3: CATTSGNEDTQYF; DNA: TGTGCCACTACTAGCGGGAACGAAGATACGCAGTATTTT
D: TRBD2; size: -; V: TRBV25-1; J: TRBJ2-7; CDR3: CASSHSGNSYEQYF; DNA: TGTGCCAGCTCACATAGCGGGAACTCCTACGAGCAGTACTTC
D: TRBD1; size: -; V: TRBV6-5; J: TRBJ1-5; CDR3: CASRQRQGYQPQHF; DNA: TGTGCCAGCAGACAAAGACAGGGGTATCAGCCCCAGCATTTT